This TCR beta chain was sequenced for a study of response to subunit inactivated influenza vaccine. Study observations and caveats: Each seasonal influenza vaccination recruits few new T cells, the authors suggested.

Trimming removed 2 bases at V and 0 bases at J, with 9 bases between. There are 15 residues in the CDR3. The germline V gene has CDR1 SEHNR and CDR2 FQNEAQ (reference sequence). Each CDR3 protein is one row after TCRdb ran MiXCR on the RT-PCR reads. The sample lists 450,000 to 600,000 distinct CDR3 sequences, 6% to 9% occurring once. This clonotype was recorded a few times. The antigen is undetermined. The sequencing here drew on PBMCs from blood, taken roughly 24 months after vaccination. The chain uses TRBV7-9 and TRBJ2-3; D remains unclear. The TCR sequence derives from a man aged 45 to 75 who received an inactivated influenza vaccine. CDR3 amino acids: CASSLRIGSTDTQYF. In DNA form, the CDR3 reads TGTGCCAGCAGCTTAAGGATCGGGAGCACAGATACGCAGTATTTT.